This T cell receptor (beta chain) was retrieved from a study of T-cell memory formation after mild COVID-19. A single record per CDR3 protein comes from TCRdb applying MiXCR to the 5' RACE reads. The sample lists roughly 350,000 distinct CDR3 sequences, around 13% occurring once. This clonotype appeared a few times. Sequencing input: PBMCs or a T cell subset sorted from them (not recorded which). The sequence derives from a man between 18 and 29 years old who had mild COVID-19 (a few samples of this study predate the infection). Cell type and time point are not known.

CDR3 in amino acids: CASSLNGGGTGELFF. The CDR3 DNA reads as TGTGCCAGCAGCTTAAACGGGGGAGGCACCGGGGAGCTGTTTTTT. V gene TRBV11-2 combines with J gene TRBJ2-2; D might be TRBD2 (6 bases). V was cut by 2 bases and J by 4 bases, with 11 bases left in between. Germline V CDR1 and CDR2: SGHAT, FQNNGV. The length of the CDR3 is 15 residues.